This T cell receptor beta chain is from a study of vaccination and CD4 T cells after COVID-19. As to this clonotype: Antigen specificity is unknown.

Germline V gene data show CDR1 as MNHNS and CDR2 as SASEGT. V shed 5 bases, J shed 1 base, and the junction held 9 bases outside the gene matches. The CDR3 has 16 amino acids. Treatment: approximately 10-day PBMC culture with coronavirus spike peptide pools or control peptides (ViraFEST assay). The unexposed donor's CD4+ T cells were collected before the COVID-19 pandemic (2011-2018). Peptide pools at approximately 11 ug/ml stimulated approximately 2 million PBMCs per well with 10 IU/ml IL-2. Cells permitting, SARS-CoV-2 S/N served as probes for unexposed-donor CD4+ T cells, and four cold-coronavirus spikes did too. Cultured CD4+ T cells had their DNA profiled by the Oncomine TCR Beta short-read assay. It was cultured CD4+ T cells from which genomic DNA was extracted. TCRdb re-called the PCR reads with MiXCR, one entry per CDR3 protein. The repertoire includes thousands of distinct CDR3 sequences, approximately 41% of them detected once, and about 25% sits in the top ten.

The source is a human donor in good health. The specimen sequenced was CD4+ T cells from blood, cultured in vitro. The rearrangement links TRBV6-1 to TRBJ2-3; 7 bases align to TRBD1. The CDR3 DNA is TGTGCCAGCAGTCCCACATTGGGACAGCGCACAGATACGCAGTATTTT. Translation: CASSPTLGQRTDTQYF.